These T cell receptor beta chains were read from a single sample in a study of shared clonotypes between healthy human individuals. This table comes from immunoSEQ multiplex PCR, and its TCRdb copy is limited to in-frame clones, with some not included. The table includes roughly 1,500,000 clones, 95% to 99% detected once. Input material: naive CD4+ T cells sorted from blood. Receptors originate from a man aged 25 to 40 in good health. Each CDR3 is given with its conserved first and last residue. The D gene is left open where the match is weak. Only some rows state a clone size, as once, few, many or a class for expanded clones.

CDR3 DNA: TGCACCAGCAGCCAAGATCCAGGACACCGGGGAGCTGTTTTT; CDR3 protein: CTSSQDPGHRGAVF; clone size: -; J gene: TRBJ2-2; V gene: TRBV1; D gene: -
CDR3 DNA: TGTGCCAGCAGTTCTGGACTCATCTCTGGAAACACCATATATTTT; CDR3 protein: CASSSGLISGNTIYF; clone size: -; J gene: TRBJ1-3; V gene: TRBV27; D gene: -
CDR3 DNA: TGCGCCAGCAGCTTGGCCCCGGATGAGCAGTACTTC; CDR3 protein: CASSLAPDEQYF; clone size: -; J gene: TRBJ2-7; V gene: TRBV5-1; D gene: -
CDR3 DNA: TGCGCCAGCGGGGGACAAAGCACAGATACGCAGTATTTT; CDR3 protein: CASGGQSTDTQYF; clone size: -; J gene: TRBJ2-3; V gene: TRBV5-1; D gene: -
CDR3 DNA: TGTGCCAGCAGTAGACTAGCGGACTACGAGCAGTACTTC; CDR3 protein: CASSRLADYEQYF; clone size: -; J gene: TRBJ2-7; V gene: TRBV5-5; D gene: TRBD2
CDR3 DNA: TGTGCCAGTAGTTACAGGAGGAACACCGGGGAGCTGTTTTTT; CDR3 protein: CASSYRRNTGELFF; clone size: -; J gene: TRBJ2-2; V gene: TRBV19; D gene: -
CDR3 DNA: TGTGCCAGCAGTCCTCTTCTAGCGAACTCCTACGAGCAGTACTTC; CDR3 protein: CASSPLLANSYEQYF; clone size: -; J gene: TRBJ2-7; V gene: TRBV28; D gene: -
CDR3 DNA: TGTGCCAGCAGCGCTAGCGGGACCAACTCCTACGAGCAGTACTTC; CDR3 protein: CASSASGTNSYEQYF; clone size: -; J gene: TRBJ2-7; V gene: TRBV5-4; D gene: TRBD2
CDR3 DNA: TGTGCCAGCAGCGTTCCGGGACTAGCGGGAGTAAATGAGCAGTTCTTC; CDR3 protein: CASSVPGLAGVNEQFF; clone size: -; J gene: TRBJ2-1; V gene: TRBV9; D gene: TRBD2
CDR3 DNA: TGTGCCCTGACAGGAGGGGGTTACCAAGAGACCCAGTACTTC; CDR3 protein: CALTGGGYQETQYF; clone size: -; J gene: TRBJ2-5; V gene: TRBV21-1; D gene: -
CDR3 DNA: TGCGCCAGCAGCTTGGTACAGGCATCTGGATACGAGCAGTACTTC; CDR3 protein: CASSLVQASGYEQYF; clone size: -; J gene: TRBJ2-7; V gene: TRBV5-1; D gene: -
CDR3 DNA: TGCGCCAGCAGCTGGGACCCAGGAGGATACGTCCTGACTTTC; CDR3 protein: CASSWDPGGYVLTF; clone size: -; J gene: TRBJ2-6; V gene: TRBV5-1; D gene: -
CDR3 DNA: TGTGCCAGCAGCTTCGTCGACAGTTTCAGAGGGTCCGCCTACGAGCAGTACTTC; CDR3 protein: CASSFVDSFRGSAYEQYF; clone size: -; J gene: TRBJ2-7; V gene: TRBV5-6; D gene: -
CDR3 DNA: TGCGCCAGCAGCCAAGAATCCAGGGGAGGATACGAGCAGTACTTC; CDR3 protein: CASSQESRGGYEQYF; clone size: -; J gene: TRBJ2-7; V gene: TRBV4-3; D gene: -
CDR3 DNA: TGTGCCACCAGCAGAGATCCCCCCCGGGAGCAGTTCTTC; CDR3 protein: CATSRDPPREQFF; clone size: -; J gene: TRBJ2-1; V gene: TRBV15; D gene: -
CDR3 DNA: TGCGCCAGCAGCCGCCTAGGTGGGTCCTACGAGCAGTACTTC; CDR3 protein: CASSRLGGSYEQYF; clone size: -; J gene: TRBJ2-7; V gene: TRBV5-1; D gene: -
CDR3 DNA: TGTGCCACCAGCAGAGATCGATCAGCGGGAGGTCACGAGCAGTACTTC; CDR3 protein: CATSRDRSAGGHEQYF; clone size: -; J gene: TRBJ2-7; V gene: TRBV15; D gene: TRBD2
CDR3 DNA: TGCGCCAGCAGCTTGGCCGGGAGCCCAGATACGCAGTATTTT; CDR3 protein: CASSLAGSPDTQYF; clone size: -; J gene: TRBJ2-3; V gene: TRBV5-1; D gene: -
CDR3 DNA: TGTGCCAGCAGCTTCGACGGCTACACCTTC; CDR3 protein: CASSFDGYTF; clone size: -; J gene: TRBJ1-2; V gene: TRBV7-9; D gene: -
CDR3 DNA: TGCGCCAGCAGCCGGACGGATAGCAATCAGCCCCAGCATTTT; CDR3 protein: CASSRTDSNQPQHF; clone size: -; J gene: TRBJ1-5; V gene: TRBV5-1; D gene: -
CDR3 DNA: TGTGCCAGCTCACTCAACACCCGGGCCGGCACAGATACGCAGTATTTT; CDR3 protein: CASSLNTRAGTDTQYF; clone size: -; J gene: TRBJ2-3; V gene: TRBV18; D gene: -
CDR3 DNA: TGTGCCAGCAGTGACCCCCGACAGGGGGCTCGGGGGGAGCAGTACTTC; CDR3 protein: CASSDPRQGARGEQYF; clone size: -; J gene: TRBJ2-7; V gene: TRBV6-1; D gene: TRBD1
CDR3 DNA: TGTGCCAGCAGTCCCCGGCCGACTGGGGATACGCAGTATTTT; CDR3 protein: CASSPRPTGDTQYF; clone size: -; J gene: TRBJ2-3; V gene: TRBV6-1; D gene: -
CDR3 DNA: TGTGCCAGCAGCCCTCGGGAGACAGCTTTAGAAATCAATGAGCAGTTCTTC; CDR3 protein: CASSPRETALEINEQFF; clone size: -; J gene: TRBJ2-1; V gene: TRBV7-9; D gene: -
CDR3 DNA: TGCAGCGCCCCTAGGTTTAGGGACAGGGGGTCCCGGGAGAGGGCTTTTCTACGGGAGCAGTACTTC; CDR3 protein: CSAPRFRDRGSRERAFLREQYF; clone size: -; J gene: TRBJ2-7; V gene: TRBV29-1; D gene: TRBD1
CDR3 DNA: TGTGCCAGCAGCCCAGACATCGACAATCAGCCCCAGCATTTT; CDR3 protein: CASSPDIDNQPQHF; clone size: -; J gene: TRBJ1-5; V gene: TRBV7-2; D gene: -
CDR3 DNA: TGTGCCAGCAGCGTAGGAGACGGCCTAACGGGGTCCGGGGAGCTGTTTTTT; CDR3 protein: CASSVGDGLTGSGELFF; clone size: -; J gene: TRBJ2-2; V gene: TRBV9; D gene: -
CDR3 DNA: TGCGCCAGCAGCTTGTCTACAGGGGAGGGGGACACTGAAGCTTTCTTT; CDR3 protein: CASSLSTGEGDTEAFF; clone size: once; J gene: TRBJ1-1; V gene: TRBV5-1; D gene: TRBD1
CDR3 DNA: TGTGCCAGCAGTGAACAGAGCTCCTACGAGCAGTACTTC; CDR3 protein: CASSEQSSYEQYF; clone size: -; J gene: TRBJ2-7; V gene: TRBV2; D gene: -
CDR3 DNA: TGTGCCAGCAGCCCTAGCCTTGGGGGGGGTGAGCAGTTCTTC; CDR3 protein: CASSPSLGGGEQFF; clone size: once; J gene: TRBJ2-1; V gene: TRBV9; D gene: TRBD2
CDR3 DNA: TGTGCCAGCTCACCACCAGGGGGGAGCAATCAGCCCCAGCATTTT; CDR3 protein: CASSPPGGSNQPQHF; clone size: -; J gene: TRBJ1-5; V gene: TRBV18; D gene: -
CDR3 DNA: TGTGCCAGCAGCCCCCTTGAAGTGCGGGAGTGGGGGGAGACCCAGTACTTC; CDR3 protein: CASSPLEVREWGETQYF; clone size: -; J gene: TRBJ2-5; V gene: TRBV7-9; D gene: TRBD2
CDR3 DNA: TGTGCCAGTAGTATAAAAGGACTAGCGGGAAACCCCAATGAGCAGTTCTTC; CDR3 protein: CASSIKGLAGNPNEQFF; clone size: -; J gene: TRBJ2-1; V gene: TRBV19; D gene: TRBD2
CDR3 DNA: TGTGCCAGCCAGGGAACGAACACCGGGGAGCTGTTTTTT; CDR3 protein: CASQGTNTGELFF; clone size: -; J gene: TRBJ2-2; V gene: TRBV28; D gene: -
CDR3 DNA: TGTGCCAGCAGCCAATCGGTGGCAGGCGAAGCCCGCGTCTATGGCTACACCTTC; CDR3 protein: CASSQSVAGEARVYGYTF; clone size: -; J gene: TRBJ1-2; V gene: TRBV16; D gene: -
CDR3 DNA: TGCAGTGCTACTCGGACCTACGAGCAGTACTTC; CDR3 protein: CSATRTYEQYF; clone size: -; J gene: TRBJ2-7; V gene: TRBV20-1; D gene: -
CDR3 DNA: TGTGCAGCCGAGGTCAGGGGCGGAAATGAAAAACTGTTTTTT; CDR3 protein: CAAEVRGGNEKLFF; clone size: -; J gene: TRBJ1-4; V gene: TRBV7-9; D gene: -
CDR3 DNA: TGTGCCAGCAGCCTACTTAGCGGGAGGAGACAAGAGACCCAGTACTTC; CDR3 protein: CASSLLSGRRQETQYF; clone size: -; J gene: TRBJ2-5; V gene: TRBV7-9; D gene: TRBD2
CDR3 DNA: TGCGCCAGCAGCTCGGAAGGGGTCTACGGCTACACCTTC; CDR3 protein: CASSSEGVYGYTF; clone size: -; J gene: TRBJ1-2; V gene: TRBV5-1; D gene: -
CDR3 DNA: TGTGCCAGCAGCGTAGCTACTACGGGAGGACCCTACGAGCAGTACTTC; CDR3 protein: CASSVATTGGPYEQYF; clone size: -; J gene: TRBJ2-7; V gene: TRBV9; D gene: TRBD2
CDR3 DNA: TGTGCCAGCAGCCTACAGGGGGCGAGCACCGGGGAGCTGTTTTTT; CDR3 protein: CASSLQGASTGELFF; clone size: -; J gene: TRBJ2-2; V gene: TRBV7-8; D gene: TRBD1
CDR3 DNA: TGCGCCAGCAGCTTGGCCAGGGCCGACATAATCTACAATGAGCAGTTCTTC; CDR3 protein: CASSLARADIIYNEQFF; clone size: -; J gene: TRBJ2-1; V gene: TRBV5-1; D gene: -
CDR3 DNA: TGTGCCAGCTCACCGGTTTACAGTCTCACAGATACGCAGTATTTT; CDR3 protein: CASSPVYSLTDTQYF; clone size: -; J gene: TRBJ2-3; V gene: TRBV18; D gene: -
CDR3 DNA: TGTGCCAGCAGTTTAATCGTCGCTAGCGCGGGTGAGCAGTTCTTC; CDR3 protein: CASSLIVASAGEQFF; clone size: -; J gene: TRBJ2-1; V gene: TRBV28; D gene: -
CDR3 DNA: TGTGCCAGTAGGAGGGGGGGACCCGGGGAGCTGTTTTTT; CDR3 protein: CASRRGGPGELFF; clone size: -; J gene: TRBJ2-2; V gene: TRBV19; D gene: -
CDR3 DNA: TGCAGCGTTGAAAAACAGCAAGAGACCCAGTACTTC; CDR3 protein: CSVEKQQETQYF; clone size: -; J gene: TRBJ2-5; V gene: TRBV29-1; D gene: -
CDR3 DNA: TGCGCCAGCAGCTTGGCTAGCGGGTCCCGGGATTATACGCAGTATTTT; CDR3 protein: CASSLASGSRDYTQYF; clone size: once; J gene: TRBJ2-3; V gene: TRBV5-1; D gene: TRBD2
CDR3 DNA: TGTGCCAGCAGTTACTCAGGCTTGAACACTGAAGCTTTCTTT; CDR3 protein: CASSYSGLNTEAFF; clone size: -; J gene: TRBJ1-1; V gene: TRBV6-5; D gene: -
CDR3 DNA: TGTGCTAGCAGCTATGGCTACACCTTC; CDR3 protein: CASSYGYTF; clone size: -; J gene: TRBJ1-2; V gene: TRBV7-7; D gene: -
CDR3 DNA: TGTGCCAGCAGTCCCCCTCGTTGGGGGGAGACCCAGTACTTC; CDR3 protein: CASSPPRWGETQYF; clone size: once; J gene: TRBJ2-5; V gene: TRBV7-2; D gene: -